This TCR beta chain was captured in a study of T cell repertoires in cytomegalovirus infection (dated by TCRdb to between 2018 and 2021). With respect to the entire study: The HLA type of each donor mattered for the analysis, because public TCR beta signatures pointed to carriage of CMV infection along with the matching HLA type.

This clonotype turned up a few times. Its specific antigen is unknown. Base qualities are not at hand, and no much larger clone is one base apart. Based on the germline V gene, the CDR1 and CDR2 sequences are SGDLS and YYNGEE. There are 14 amino acids in the CDR3, from cysteine to phenylalanine inclusive. Only CDR3 DNA is held: 42 bases, read in frame from base 1. V is pruned by 3 bases and J by 7 bases, leaving 7 bases of the junction without a gene match. Points the paper makes about the study in general: Cumulative frequency of public TCR beta family members discriminated carriers of CMV infection plus the relevant HLA type in this cohort and an independent 352-donor cohort. The ex vivo response was dominated by HLA-C-restricted CMV-specific TCR beta clonotypes, and the single most frequent clonotype in two of eight donors was supplied by these HLA-C-restricted clonotypes.

Sequencing was carried out with an Illumina HiSeq 1500. TCRdb took the public reads, trimmed them with fastp at Q25, ran MiXCR for clone calling and kept in-frame beta chains. Every distinct CDR3 protein forms one entry, paired with its most common genes and DNA. Recorded for this sample are 350,000 to 550,000 distinct CDR3 sequences; 31% of them occurred a single time. The top ten clones comprise roughly 15% of the sample. Sequencing input: PBMCs. Recombination joined TRBV9 with TRBJ2-1, with TRBD1 identical over 7 junction bases. This sequence was found in a human donor in good health (CMV status not recorded). Some clones in this sample may be carry-over from other donors' samples. CDR3 reads: CASSARQGKNEQFF. The bases read TGTGCCAGCAGCGCTCGACAGGGAAAGAATGAGCAGTTCTTC.